The clone carrying this T cell receptor beta chain is medium-sized by frequency. Its cognate antigen is unknown. This sample was included in a study of CXCR3-negative and CXCR3-positive naive CD8 T cells. The study's findings and limits: For the naive subsets, surface CD5 was similar, and TCR strength was inferred from TRB CDR3 properties. Once cells were cryopreserved, CXCR3 expression went down partly, and most assays used fresh PBMCs. A higher hydrophobicity marked the TRB CDR3s of CXCR3-positive naive cells versus CXCR3-negative naive cells. TRBV-TRBJ usage matched between naive CXCR3-negative and CXCR3-positive cells but not between memory cells.

TRB cDNA was prepared as libraries by UMI-labeled 5' RACE. TCRdb re-analyzed the 5' RACE reads; it lists each CDR3 protein once, without DNA. Across 6,000 to 8,500 distinct CDR3 sequences, the top ten clones capture around 0.99% of the sample. The germline gives CDR1 DFQATT, CDR2 SNEGSKA (reference sequence). This CDR3 is built from 13 residues. V usage is TRBV20-1 and J usage is TRBJ1-1. The source is a human donor in good health. Some clones in this sample may be carry-over from other donors' samples. Sample: naive CXCR3- CD8+ T cells from blood. Subset reported: CD45RO-CCR7+CD27+CD95- naive CD8+ T cells lacking CXCR3 (TNR3-). The CDR3 sequence is CSGRTRMNTEAFF.